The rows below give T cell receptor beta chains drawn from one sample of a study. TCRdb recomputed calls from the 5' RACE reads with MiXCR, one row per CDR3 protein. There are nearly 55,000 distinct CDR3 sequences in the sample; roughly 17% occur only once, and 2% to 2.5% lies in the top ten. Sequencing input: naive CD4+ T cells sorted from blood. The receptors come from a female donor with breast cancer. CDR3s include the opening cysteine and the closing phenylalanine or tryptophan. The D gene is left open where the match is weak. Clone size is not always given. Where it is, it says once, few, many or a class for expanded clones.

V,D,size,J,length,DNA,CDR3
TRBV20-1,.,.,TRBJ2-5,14,TGCAGTGCTAGGGTCCGGTATGGAGACGAGACCCAGTACTTC,CSARVRYGDETQYF
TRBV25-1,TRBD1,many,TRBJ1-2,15,TGTGCCAGCAGCCGAAGCCCGGGACAGATCTATGGCTACACCTTC,CASSRSPGQIYGYTF
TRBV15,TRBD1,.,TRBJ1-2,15,TGTGCCACCAGCAGAGAAACCGGGACAGGGGAGGGCTACACCTTC,CATSRETGTGEGYTF
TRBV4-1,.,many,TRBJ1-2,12,TGCGCCAGCAGCCAAGATCAAGGCGGCTACACCTTC,CASSQDQGGYTF
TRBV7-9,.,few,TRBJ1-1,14,TGTGCCAGCAGCTTACGACAGGAGAACACTGAAGCTTTCTTT,CASSLRQENTEAFF
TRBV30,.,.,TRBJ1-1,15,TGTGCCTGGAGGTTACAGGGAAGGGGGAACACTGAAGCTTTCTTT,CAWRLQGRGNTEAFF
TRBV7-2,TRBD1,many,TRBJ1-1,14,TGTGCCAGCAGTCTCCAGGGGGCCGGCACTGAAGCTTTCTTT,CASSLQGAGTEAFF
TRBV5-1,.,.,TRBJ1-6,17,TGCGCCAGCAGCTTGGGGGCCTTGGCACAGGGAAATTCACCCCTCCACTTT,CASSLGALAQGNSPLHF
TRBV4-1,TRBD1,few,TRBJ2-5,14,TGCGCCAGCAGCCCAATGGGACAGGGGGGGACCCAGTACTTC,CASSPMGQGGTQYF
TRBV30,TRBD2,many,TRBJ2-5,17,TGTGCCTGGAACCTCGGGAGGACTAGCGGCTCCCAAGAGACCCAGTACTTC,CAWNLGRTSGSQETQYF
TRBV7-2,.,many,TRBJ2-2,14,TGTGCCAGCAGCTTAGCGCAGTGGACCGGGGAGCTGTTTTTT,CASSLAQWTGELFF
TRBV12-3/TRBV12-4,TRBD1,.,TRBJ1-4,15,TGTGCCAGCAGCCTAAAGCAGGGGGTGGTTGAAAAACTGTTTTTT,CASSLKQGVVEKLFF
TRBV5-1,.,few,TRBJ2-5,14,TGCGCCAGCAGCCCCTGGCCCGGAGAGGAGACCCAGTACTTC,CASSPWPGEETQYF
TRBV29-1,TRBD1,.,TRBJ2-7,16,TGCAGCGTTGAAATCCTTGGACAGGGGGCGCCGTACGAGCAGTACTTC,CSVEILGQGAPYEQYF
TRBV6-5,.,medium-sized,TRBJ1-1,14,TGTGCCAGCATCTTACGAAGGGGGAACACTGAAGCTTTCTTT,CASILRRGNTEAFF
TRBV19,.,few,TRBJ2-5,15,TGTGCCAGTAGTATCTGGGACGGTGGGGAAGAGACCCAGTACTTC,CASSIWDGGEETQYF
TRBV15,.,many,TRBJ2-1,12,TGTGCCACCAGCAGGAGGGGCGATGAGCAGTTCTTC,CATSRRGDEQFF
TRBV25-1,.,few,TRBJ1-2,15,TGTGCCAGCAGTGAATCTGGCAGGGAATACTATGGCTACACCTTC,CASSESGREYYGYTF
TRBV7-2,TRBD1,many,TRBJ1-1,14,TGTGCCAGCAGCATCAGGACAGGGCGAACTGAAGCTTTCTTT,CASSIRTGRTEAFF
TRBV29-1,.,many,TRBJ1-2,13,TGCAGCGTTGAAGCGCTTACTAACTATGGCTACACCTTC,CSVEALTNYGYTF
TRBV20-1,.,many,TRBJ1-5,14,TGCAGTGCAAAGGACCCATATGGCAATCAGCCCCAGCATTTT,CSAKDPYGNQPQHF
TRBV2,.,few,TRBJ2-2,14,TGTGCCAGCAGTGAAGGACTGGGCAGGGGGGAGCTGTTTTTT,CASSEGLGRGELFF
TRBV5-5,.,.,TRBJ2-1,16,TGTGCCAGCAGCTTGAGTTTCCGACTAGGGGATCGAGAGCAGTTCTTC,CASSLSFRLGDREQFF
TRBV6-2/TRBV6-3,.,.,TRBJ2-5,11,TGTGCCAGCAAGTCCTTGGATTTCCAGTACTTC,CASKSLDFQYF
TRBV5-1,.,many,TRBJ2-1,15,TGCGCCAGCAGCTTGGCTGAGGGGGGCTACAATGAGCAGTTCTTC,CASSLAEGGYNEQFF
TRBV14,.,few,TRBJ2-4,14,TGTGCCAGCAGCCAAGATAGGGCCAAAAACATTCAGTACTTC,CASSQDRAKNIQYF
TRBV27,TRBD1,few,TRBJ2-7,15,TGTGCCAGCAGTCCGACCGACAGGGCGGGCTACGAGCAGTACTTC,CASSPTDRAGYEQYF
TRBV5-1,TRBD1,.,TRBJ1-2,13,TGCGCCAGCAGCACAAGGACAGGGGAAGGCTACACCTTC,CASSTRTGEGYTF
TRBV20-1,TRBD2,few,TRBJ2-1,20,TGCAGTGCTAGCCCCCACGGGACTAGCGGGAGGGTCAGGTCCTACAATGAGCAGTTCTTC,CSASPHGTSGRVRSYNEQFF
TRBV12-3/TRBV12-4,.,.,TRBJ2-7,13,TGTGCCAGCAGTTTAGGGGGGTCGCTCGAGCAGTACTTC,CASSLGGSLEQYF
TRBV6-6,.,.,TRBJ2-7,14,TGTGCCAGCGGAACACAGGGCCGGGCGGGGGAGCAGTACTTC,CASGTQGRAGEQYF
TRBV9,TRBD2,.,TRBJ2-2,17,TGTGCCAGCAGCGTACTAGCGGGAGGCTCGAACACCGGGGAGCTGTTTTTT,CASSVLAGGSNTGELFF
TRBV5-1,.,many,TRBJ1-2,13,TGCGCCAGCACTCAGGACAGTGGTCTTGGCTACACCTTC,CASTQDSGLGYTF
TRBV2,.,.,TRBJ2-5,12,TGTGCCAGCGGGCAGAGTCAAGAGACCCAGTACTTC,CASGQSQETQYF
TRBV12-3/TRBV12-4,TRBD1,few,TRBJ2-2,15,TGTGCCAGCAGGTCCGGGACAGGGGGCCCCGGGGAGCTGTTTTTT,CASRSGTGGPGELFF
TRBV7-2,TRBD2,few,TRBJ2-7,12,TGTGCCAGCACTAGCGGGTCCCACGAGCAGTACTTC,CASTSGSHEQYF
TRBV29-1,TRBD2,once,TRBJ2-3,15,TGCAGCGTACACAGACTAGCGGGAGTTGTAGATACGCAGTACTTT,CSVHRLAGVVDTQYF
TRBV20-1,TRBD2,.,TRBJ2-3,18,TGCAGTGCTCTCGGGACTAGCGGGAGAAAGTATGGCACAGATACGCAGTATTTT,CSALGTSGRKYGTDTQYF
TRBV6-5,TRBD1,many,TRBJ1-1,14,TGTGCCAGCAGTTCGAACCCGGGACAGGGACGAGCTTTCTTT,CASSSNPGQGRAFF
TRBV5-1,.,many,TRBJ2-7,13,TGCGCCAGCAGCTTTCGGGGTTCCTACGAGCAGTACTTC,CASSFRGSYEQYF
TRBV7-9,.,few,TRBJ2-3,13,TGTGCCAGCAGCTTAAGTGGACTCCCGACGCAGTATTTT,CASSLSGLPTQYF
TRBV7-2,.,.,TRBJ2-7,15,TGTGCCAGCAGCTTAGCGGGGGGGCCACTTTACGAGCAGTACTTC,CASSLAGGPLYEQYF
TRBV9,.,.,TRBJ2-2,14,TGTGCCAGCAGCGTAGGAGTGGGCACCGGGGAGCTGTTTTTT,CASSVGVGTGELFF
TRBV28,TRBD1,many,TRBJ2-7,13,TGTGCCACCCTCCGGGACAGTTTCTACGAGCAGTACTTC,CATLRDSFYEQYF